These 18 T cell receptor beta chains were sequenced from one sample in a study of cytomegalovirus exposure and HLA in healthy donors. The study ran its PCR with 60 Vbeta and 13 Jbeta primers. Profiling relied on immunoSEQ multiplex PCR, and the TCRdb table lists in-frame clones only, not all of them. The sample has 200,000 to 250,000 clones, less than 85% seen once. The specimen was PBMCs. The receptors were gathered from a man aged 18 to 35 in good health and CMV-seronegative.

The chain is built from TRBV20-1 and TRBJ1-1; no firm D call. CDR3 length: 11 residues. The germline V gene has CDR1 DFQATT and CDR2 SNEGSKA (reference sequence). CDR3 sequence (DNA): TGCAGGGCAGGTGCGAACACTGAAGCTTTCTTT. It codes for CRAGANTEAFF.

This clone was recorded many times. CDR3 nucleotides: TGTGCCAGCAGTTTAAGGCAGGGCTTCGGCACTGAAGCTTTCTTT. This encodes CASSLRQGFGTEAFF. The chain uses TRBV27 and TRBJ1-1, with a possible D match to TRBD1 (5 bases). V was trimmed by 2 bases and J by 4 bases, leaving 14 bases between them. The germline gives CDR1 MNHEY, CDR2 SMNVEV (reference sequence). This CDR3 has 15 residues.

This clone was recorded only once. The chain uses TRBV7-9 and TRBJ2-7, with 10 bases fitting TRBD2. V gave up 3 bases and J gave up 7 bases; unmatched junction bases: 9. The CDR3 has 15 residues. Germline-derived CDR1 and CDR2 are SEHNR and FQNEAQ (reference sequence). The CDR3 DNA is TGTGCCAGCAGCTTTGTCCCTAGCGGGAGTTGGGAGCAGTACTTC. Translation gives CASSFVPSGSWEQYF.

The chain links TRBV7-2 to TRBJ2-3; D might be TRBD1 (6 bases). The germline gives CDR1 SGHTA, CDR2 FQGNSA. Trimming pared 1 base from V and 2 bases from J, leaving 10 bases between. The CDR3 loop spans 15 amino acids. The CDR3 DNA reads TGTGCCAGCAGCTTAGGAGGACAGCTCACAGATACGCAGTATTTT. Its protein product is CASSLGGQLTDTQYF.

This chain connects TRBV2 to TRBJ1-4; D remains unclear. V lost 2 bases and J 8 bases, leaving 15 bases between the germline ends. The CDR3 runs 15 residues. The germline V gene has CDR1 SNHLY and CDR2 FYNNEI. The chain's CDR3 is CASSERAGGGEKLFF. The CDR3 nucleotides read TGTGCCAGCAGTGAAAGGGCCGGAGGTGGGGAAAAACTGTTTTTT.

In nucleotides, the CDR3 is TGTGCCAGCAGAGCGACAGGCGCTAACTATGGCTACACCTTC. Translation gives CASRATGANYGYTF. The chain joins TRBV6-1 to TRBJ1-2, with D maybe TRBD1 (6 bases). Trimming took off 6 bases at V and 0 bases at J, with 11 bases between the two ends. The CDR3 consists of 14 residues. In germline, CDR1 is MNHNS, CDR2 SASEGT.

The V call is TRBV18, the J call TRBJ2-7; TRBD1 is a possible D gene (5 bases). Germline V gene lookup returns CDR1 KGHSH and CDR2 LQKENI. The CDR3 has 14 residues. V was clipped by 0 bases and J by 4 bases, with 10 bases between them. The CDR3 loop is CASSPPGRVYEQYF. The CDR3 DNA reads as TGTGCCAGCTCACCACCGGGCAGGGTATACGAGCAGTACTTC.

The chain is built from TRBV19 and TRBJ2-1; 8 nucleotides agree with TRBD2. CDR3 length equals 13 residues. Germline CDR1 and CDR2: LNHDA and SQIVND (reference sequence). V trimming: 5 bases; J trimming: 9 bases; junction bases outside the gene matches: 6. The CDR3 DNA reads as TGTGCCAGTAGTGTCGGGAGGGCCTCTGAGCAGTTCTTC. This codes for CASSVGRASEQFF.

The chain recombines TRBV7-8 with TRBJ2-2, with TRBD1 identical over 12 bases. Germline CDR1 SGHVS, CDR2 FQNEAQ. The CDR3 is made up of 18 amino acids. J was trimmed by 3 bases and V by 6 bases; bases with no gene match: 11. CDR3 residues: CASRIRDRGLSDTGELFF. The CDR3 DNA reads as TGTGCCAGCAGGATCAGGGACAGGGGGCTGAGTGACACCGGGGAGCTGTTTTTT.

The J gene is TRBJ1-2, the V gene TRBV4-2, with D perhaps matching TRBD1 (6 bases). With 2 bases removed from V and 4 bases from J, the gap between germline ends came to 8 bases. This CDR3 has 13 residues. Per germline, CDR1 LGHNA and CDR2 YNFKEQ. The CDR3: CASSQIQGYGYTF. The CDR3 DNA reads TGTGCCAGCAGCCAAATACAGGGCTATGGCTACACCTTC.

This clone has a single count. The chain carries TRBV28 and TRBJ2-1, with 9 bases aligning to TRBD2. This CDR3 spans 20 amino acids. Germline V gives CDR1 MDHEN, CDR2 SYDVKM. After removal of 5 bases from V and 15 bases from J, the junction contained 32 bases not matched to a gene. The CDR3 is CASSPVSTRGWRLAALRGFF. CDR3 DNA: TGTGCCAGCAGTCCCGTCTCAACCAGGGGCTGGAGACTAGCGGCTCTTAGGGGGTTCTTC. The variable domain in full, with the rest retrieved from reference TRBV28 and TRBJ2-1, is DVKVTQSSRYLVKRTGEKVFLECVQDMDHENMFWYRQDPGLGLRLIYFSYDVKMKEKGDIPEGYSVSREKKERFSLILESASTNQTSMYLCASSPVSTRGWRLAALRGFFGPGTRLTVL.

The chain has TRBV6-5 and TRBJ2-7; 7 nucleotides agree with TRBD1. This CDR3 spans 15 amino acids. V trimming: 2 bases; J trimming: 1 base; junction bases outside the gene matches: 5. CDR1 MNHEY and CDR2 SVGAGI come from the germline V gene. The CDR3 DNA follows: TGTGCCAGCAGTTACCTGTCAGGGGGTTCCTACGAGCAGTACTTC. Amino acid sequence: CASSYLSGGSYEQYF.

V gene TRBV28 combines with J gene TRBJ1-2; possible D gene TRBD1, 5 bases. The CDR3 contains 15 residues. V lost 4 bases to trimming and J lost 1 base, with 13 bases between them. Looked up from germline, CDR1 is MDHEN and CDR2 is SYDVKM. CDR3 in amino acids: CASSSFPTVNYGYTF. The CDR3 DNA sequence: TGTGCCAGCAGTTCTTTCCCGACAGTTAACTATGGCTACACCTTC.

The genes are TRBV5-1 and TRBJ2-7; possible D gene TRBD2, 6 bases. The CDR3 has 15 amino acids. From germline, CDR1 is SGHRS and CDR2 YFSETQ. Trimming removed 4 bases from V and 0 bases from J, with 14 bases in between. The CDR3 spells CASSTGTGSSYEQYF. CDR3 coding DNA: TGCGCCAGCAGCACCGGGACTGGAAGCTCCTACGAGCAGTACTTC.

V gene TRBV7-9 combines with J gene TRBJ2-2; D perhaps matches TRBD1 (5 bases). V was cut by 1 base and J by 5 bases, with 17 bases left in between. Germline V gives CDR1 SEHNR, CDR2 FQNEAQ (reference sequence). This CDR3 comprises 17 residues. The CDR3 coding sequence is TGTGCCAGCAGCTTAGGGTCCGTAGGGGCCGGAACCGGGGAGCTGTTTTTT. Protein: CASSLGSVGAGTGELFF.

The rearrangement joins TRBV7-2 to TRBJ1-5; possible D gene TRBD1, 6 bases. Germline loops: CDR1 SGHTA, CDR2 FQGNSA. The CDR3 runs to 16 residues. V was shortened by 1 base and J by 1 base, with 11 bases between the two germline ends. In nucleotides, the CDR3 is TGTGCCAGCAGCTTAGGGGGGGGCCGGAGCAATCAGCCCCAGCATTTT. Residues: CASSLGGGRSNQPQHF.

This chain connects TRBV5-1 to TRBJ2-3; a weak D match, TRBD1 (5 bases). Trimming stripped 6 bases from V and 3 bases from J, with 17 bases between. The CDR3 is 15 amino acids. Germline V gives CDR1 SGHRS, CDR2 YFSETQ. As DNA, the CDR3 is TGCGCCAGCAACTTAGGGGTCTCGTCGACAGATACGCAGTATTTT. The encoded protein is CASNLGVSSTDTQYF.

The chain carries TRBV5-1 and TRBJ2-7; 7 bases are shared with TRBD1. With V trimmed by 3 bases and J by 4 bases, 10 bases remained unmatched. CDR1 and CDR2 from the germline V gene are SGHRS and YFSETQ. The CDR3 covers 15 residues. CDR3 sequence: CASSYGTAVPYEQYF. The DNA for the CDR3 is TGCGCCAGCAGCTATGGGACAGCGGTACCTTACGAGCAGTACTTC.